This T cell receptor (beta chain) was documented in a study of response to subunit inactivated influenza vaccine. This clonotype came up once. CDR3 size: 13 residues. CDR1 is SGHDT, CDR2 YYEEEE, per germline. The ends were cut back, 4 bases at V and 5 bases at J, with 11 bases in the middle. TCRdb independently ran MiXCR on the RT-PCR reads; one entry per CDR3 protein. Seen here are roughly 570,000 distinct CDR3 sequences, roughly 13% observed once, and the top ten hold less than 15%. This specimen was PBMCs from blood, taken 45 days after vaccination. The clonotype originates from a man aged 50 to 59 who received an inactivated influenza vaccine. The genes are TRBV5-6 and TRBJ2-3; the D gene is possibly TRBD1 (6 bases). CDR3 sequence: CASSLNRVDTQYF. As DNA, the CDR3 is TGTGCCAGCAGCCTGAACAGGGTAGATACGCAGTATTTT.